This TCR beta chain appears in the sequencing data of a study of T-cell memory formation after mild COVID-19. Study-level background: TCR clusters were mostly confined to one donor each. Findings and caveats of the study: Contracting CD8+ clones were enriched in EMRA, CD4+ mainly in CM and EM.

V lost 6 bases and J lost 5, with 13 bases in between. CDR1 is DFQATT, CDR2 SNEGSKA, per germline (reference sequence). CDR3 length equals 12 residues. This clonotype came up a few times. Antigen unknown. 5'RACE primed at constant segments yielded TCR alpha and TCR beta cDNA libraries bearing sample barcodes and UMIs. TCRdb re-analysed the 5' RACE reads in MiXCR, keeping a single row per CDR3 protein. The sample shows around 53,000 distinct CDR3 sequences, 12% of them seen only once. This TCR was sampled from a man aged 18 to 30 who had mild COVID-19 (a few samples of this study predate the infection). Cell type and time point are not known. Sequences were obtained from PBMCs or a T cell subset sorted from them (not recorded which). The rearrangement uses TRBV20-1 and TRBJ1-1, with no clear D. This chain's CDR3 is CSARTRGTEAFF. The DNA for the CDR3 is TGCAGTGCGAGGACGCGCGGGACTGAAGCTTTCTTT.